This TCR beta chain was captured by sequencing in a study of OX40 agonist ivuxolimab in advanced cancers. Turning to this clone: The germline gene is not matched at one end of the junction; a read error may be the cause.

The method was immunoSEQ multiplex PCR; TCRdb's version includes in-frame clones alone and lacks a portion of them. The data show approximately 76,000 clones, 85% to 95% seen once. Exclusion applied to patients with autoimmune disease history or systemic immunosuppression. CDR1 is LNHDA and CDR2 is SQIVND in the germline V gene (reference sequence). This CDR3 region has 11 residues. The sequencing used CD4+ or CD8+ T cells sorted from blood, collected in a trial of the OX40 agonist ivuxolimab. This TCR was recovered from an adult with an advanced solid tumor such as melanoma, head and neck, liver or kidney cancer. The chain links TRBV19 to TRBJ1-2; tentative D call: TRBD1 (5 bases). The CDR3 here is CASSGGNRRFF. As DNA, the CDR3 is TGTGCCAGTAGCGGGGGGAATCGGCGCTTCTTC.